The 15 T cell receptor beta chains in this list originate from one sample, sequenced in a study of shared clonotypes between healthy human individuals. Only in-frame clones appear in the TCRdb table, and some are missing; sequencing was by immunoSEQ multiplex PCR. Of 2 million or so clones in the sample, 85% to 95% were seen once. Sequencing was done on a sample of naive CD4+ T cells sorted from blood. The sample's subset: CD45RA+ positively selected. Source of these receptors: a man younger than 30 in good health.

This clone occurred once. The chain joins TRBV30 to TRBJ2-7; D is ambiguous. CDR1 and CDR2 from the germline V gene are GTSNPN and SVGIG (reference sequence). This CDR3 region has 14 residues. Trimming pared 2 bases from V and 0 bases from J, leaving 11 bases between. The CDR3 DNA is TGTGCCTGGAGTCCACTGCGCGGCTCCTACGAGCAGTACTTC. Translated: CAWSPLRGSYEQYF. Drawing the rest from reference TRBV30 and TRBJ2-7, the complete variable domain is SQTIHQWPATLVQPVGSPLSLECTVEGTSNPNLYWYRQAAGRGLQLLFYSVGIGQISSEVPQNLSASRPQDRQFILSSKKLLLSDSGFYLCAWSPLRGSYEQYFGPGTRLTVT.

V is TRBV9 and J is TRBJ1-6; no clear D gene. This CDR3 region has 14 residues. V lost 3 bases, J lost 5 bases, and 9 bases lay in between. Germline lookup yields CDR1 SGDLS and CDR2 YYNGEE. CDR3 sequence (DNA): TGTGCCAGCAGCGCTCAGTCTAATAATTCACCCCTCCACTTT. Translation: CASSAQSNNSPLHF.

As for this clone: The same CDR3 also results from other DNA sequences found in this sample. The CDR3 DNA reads as TGTGCCAGCAGGGCCCAGTCGGATACGCAGTATTTT. Translating it yields CASRAQSDTQYF. The J gene is TRBJ2-3, the V gene TRBV6-1, with D unclear. The germline V gene encodes CDR1 MNHNS and CDR2 SASEGT. With 6 bases removed from V and 6 bases from J, the gap between germline ends came to 10 bases. The CDR3 runs to 12 residues.

Note on this clone: Other DNA sequences from this sample encode an identical CDR3 as well. This CDR3 is CASSPPLRDTEAFF. CDR3 sequence (DNA): TGTGCCAGCTCACCACCGTTAAGGGACACTGAAGCTTTCTTT. This chain connects TRBV18 to TRBJ1-1; D is undetermined. V was pared by 0 bases and J by 3 bases, with 8 bases between. Germline V gene data show CDR1 as KGHSH and CDR2 as LQKENI. The CDR3 sequence is 14 residues long.

This clone was observed once. V usage is TRBV29-1 and J usage is TRBJ1-5; D not resolved. V was clipped by 1 base and J by 3 bases, with 7 bases between them. This CDR3 region has 13 residues. Germline lookup yields CDR1 SQVTM and CDR2 ANQGSEA. This chain's CDR3 is CSVEADPNQPQHF. The CDR3 DNA reads as TGCAGCGTTGAAGCGGACCCCAATCAGCCCCAGCATTTT. The full variable domain, in which reference TRBV29-1 and TRBJ1-5 provide the parts outside the CDR3, is SAVISQKPSRDICQRGTSLTIQCQVDSQVTMMFWYRQQPGQSLTLIATANQGSEATYESGFVIDKFPISRPNLTFSTLTVSNMSPEDSSIYLCSVEADPNQPQHFGDGTRLSIL.

The gene calls are TRBV7-2 and TRBJ1-1; D is unresolved. In germline, CDR1 is SGHTA, CDR2 FQGNSA. The CDR3 has 13 residues. V was pared by 0 bases and J by 7 bases, with 9 bases between. CDR3 DNA sequence: TGTGCCAGCAGCTTAGCTCCGGGCTTTGAAGCTTTCTTT. This gives the protein CASSLAPGFEAFF.

This clone was observed a single time. The DNA for the CDR3 is TGTGCCAGCTCAAGCACCAGGGAAACTGAAGCTTTCTTT. Residues: CASSSTRETEAFF. The V and J genes are TRBV18 and TRBJ1-1; a possible D gene is TRBD1 (5 bases). V lost 5 bases, J lost 5 bases, and 12 bases lay in between. From germline, CDR1 is KGHSH and CDR2 LQKENI. The CDR3 spans 13 residues.

Notes on this clone: In the same sample, other DNA sequences code for this CDR3. The chain uses TRBV5-1 and TRBJ1-4; possible D gene TRBD1, 6 bases. Germline V lookup: CDR1 SGHRS, CDR2 YFSETQ. This CDR3 is 14 amino acids long. Deletions cut 0 bases from V and 7 bases from J, with 10 bases between. This CDR3 is CASSLGGLGEKLFF. Here the CDR3 DNA reads TGCGCCAGCAGCTTGGGGGGGCTAGGTGAAAAACTGTTTTTT.

The J gene is TRBJ1-2, the V gene TRBV9; D is perhaps TRBD1 (6 bases). Looked up from germline, CDR1 is SGDLS and CDR2 is YYNGEE. The V end lost 3 bases, the J end lost 3 bases, and 15 bases lay between the germline ends. The CDR3 contains 15 residues. In DNA, the CDR3 is TGTGCCAGCAGCGATGTAAAAGACAGGCACTATGGCTACACCTTC. Its translation is CASSDVKDRHYGYTF.

The chain couples TRBV28 to TRBJ1-1; 9 positions match TRBD1. J gave up 6 bases and V 5 bases, and 10 bases lay outside the gene matches. Per germline, CDR1 MDHEN and CDR2 SYDVKM. The CDR3 has 15 amino acids. CDR3 bases: TGTGCCAGCAGTCTGCCCGGGACAGGGACCCCTGAAGCTTTCTTT. This encodes CASSLPGTGTPEAFF.

The gene calls are TRBV28 and TRBJ1-1; D ambiguous. Trimming left V 6 bases short and J 5 bases short, with 16 bases between. CDR1 is MDHEN and CDR2 is SYDVKM in the germline V gene. This CDR3 is built from 14 residues. DNA of the CDR3: TGTGCCAGCAGCCGACGGGGTGTAGGGACTGAAGCTTTCTTT. This translates into CASSRRGVGTEAFF.

The chain combines TRBV28 with TRBJ2-1; the D gene could be TRBD1 or TRBD2 (5 bases each). Germline CDR1 MDHEN, CDR2 SYDVKM. The ends were cut back, 4 bases at V and 4 bases at J, with 17 bases in the middle. The CDR3 is 16 amino acids. CDR3 sequence (DNA): TGTGCCAGCAGTTCCCAGGGTGACTACCTATACAATGAGCAGTTCTTC. Its translation: CASSSQGDYLYNEQFF.

A note on this clone: The same CDR3 is also encoded by other DNA sequences in this sample. The chain uses TRBV15 and TRBJ1-5; tentatively, D is TRBD1 (5 bases). The CDR3 contains 14 residues. V was pared by 1 base and J by 2 bases, with 6 bases between. Germline-derived CDR1 and CDR2 are LNHNV and YYDKDF (reference sequence). CDR3 amino acids: CATSRGGGNQPQHF. The CDR3 nucleotides are TGTGCCACCAGCAGAGGGGGGGGCAATCAGCCCCAGCATTTT. The full variable domain, in which reference TRBV15 and TRBJ1-5 provide the parts outside the CDR3, is DAMVIQNPRYQVTQFGKPVTLSCSQTLNHNVMYWYQQKSSQAPKLLFHYYDKDFNNEADTPDNFQSRRPNTSFCFLDIRSPGLGDTAMYLCATSRGGGNQPQHFGDGTRLSIL.

As to this clone: Other DNA variants within this sample encode the same CDR3. The V gene is TRBV18, the J gene TRBJ2-5; 7 bases are a match to TRBD2. The length of the CDR3 is 13 residues. Germline values: CDR1 KGHSH, CDR2 LQKENI. J was trimmed by 0 bases and V by 9 bases; bases with no gene match: 4. The CDR3 DNA follows: TGTGCCAGTTCAGCGGGGTACCAAGAGACCCAGTACTTC. Amino acids: CASSAGYQETQYF.

The chain is built from TRBV7-9 and TRBJ1-4; D uncertain. This CDR3 region has 14 residues. Germline V gene lookup returns CDR1 SEHNR and CDR2 FQNEAQ (reference sequence). Trimming shortened V by 5 bases and J by 8 bases, and 15 bases separated the two germline ends. CDR3 sequence (DNA): TGTGCCAGCAGCGACGGAGGGCAAGGAGAAAAACTGTTTTTT. It yields the protein CASSDGGQGEKLFF.